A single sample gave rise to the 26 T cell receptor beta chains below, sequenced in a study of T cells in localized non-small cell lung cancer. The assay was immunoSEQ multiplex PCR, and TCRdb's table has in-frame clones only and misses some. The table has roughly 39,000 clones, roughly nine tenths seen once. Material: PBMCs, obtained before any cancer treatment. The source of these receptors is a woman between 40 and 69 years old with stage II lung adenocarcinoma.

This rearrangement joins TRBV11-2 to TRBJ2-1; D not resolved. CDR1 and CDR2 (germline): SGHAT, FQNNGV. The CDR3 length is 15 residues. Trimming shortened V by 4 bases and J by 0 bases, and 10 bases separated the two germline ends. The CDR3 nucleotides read TGTGCCAGCAGCTCCCCCAAGGGCTCCTACAATGAGCAGTTCTTC. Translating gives CASSSPKGSYNEQFF.

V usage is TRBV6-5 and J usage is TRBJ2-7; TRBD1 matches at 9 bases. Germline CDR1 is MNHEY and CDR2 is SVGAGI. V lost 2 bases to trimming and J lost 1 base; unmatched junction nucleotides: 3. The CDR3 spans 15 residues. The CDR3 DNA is TGTGCCAGCAGTTACCTCGGACAGGGGTCCTACGAGCAGTACTTC. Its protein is CASSYLGQGSYEQYF.

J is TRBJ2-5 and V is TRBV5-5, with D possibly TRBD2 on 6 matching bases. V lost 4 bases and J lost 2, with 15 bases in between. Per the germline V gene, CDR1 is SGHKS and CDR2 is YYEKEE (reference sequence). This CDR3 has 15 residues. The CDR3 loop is CASSPVTGVQETQYF. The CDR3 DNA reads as TGTGCCAGCAGCCCCGTAACGGGAGTGCAAGAGACCCAGTACTTC.

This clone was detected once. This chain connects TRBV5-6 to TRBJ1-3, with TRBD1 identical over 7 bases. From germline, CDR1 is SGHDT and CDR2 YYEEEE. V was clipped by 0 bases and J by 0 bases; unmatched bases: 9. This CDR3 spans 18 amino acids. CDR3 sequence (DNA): TGTGCCAGCAGCTTGGGGTCAGGGGGTCCTCTCTCTGGAAACACCATATATTTT. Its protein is CASSLGSGGPLSGNTIYF.

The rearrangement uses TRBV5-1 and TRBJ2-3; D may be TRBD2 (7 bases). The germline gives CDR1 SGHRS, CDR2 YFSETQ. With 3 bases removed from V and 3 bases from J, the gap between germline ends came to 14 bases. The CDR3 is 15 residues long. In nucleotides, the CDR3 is TGCGCCAGCAGCTCTAGGGGGGGCGGTACAGATACGCAGTATTTT. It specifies CASSSRGGGTDTQYF.

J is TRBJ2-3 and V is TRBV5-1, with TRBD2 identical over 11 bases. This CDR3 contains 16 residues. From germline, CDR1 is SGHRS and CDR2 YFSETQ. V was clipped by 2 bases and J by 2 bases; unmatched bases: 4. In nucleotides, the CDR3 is TGCGCCAGCAGCTTTGGGACTAGCGGAGACACAGATACGCAGTATTTT. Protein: CASSFGTSGDTDTQYF.

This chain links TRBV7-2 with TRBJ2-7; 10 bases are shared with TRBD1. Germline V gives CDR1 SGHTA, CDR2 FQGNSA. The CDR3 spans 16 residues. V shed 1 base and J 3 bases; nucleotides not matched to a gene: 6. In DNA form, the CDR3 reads TGTGCCAGCAGCTTAGAATGGACAGGGGGGATCTACGAGCAGTACTTC. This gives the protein CASSLEWTGGIYEQYF.

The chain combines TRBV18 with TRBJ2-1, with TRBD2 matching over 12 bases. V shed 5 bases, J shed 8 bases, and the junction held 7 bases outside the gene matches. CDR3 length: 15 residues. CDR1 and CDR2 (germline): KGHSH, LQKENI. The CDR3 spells CASSSSSGRVDEQFF. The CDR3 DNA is TGTGCCAGCTCAAGTTCTAGCGGGAGGGTGGATGAGCAGTTCTTC.

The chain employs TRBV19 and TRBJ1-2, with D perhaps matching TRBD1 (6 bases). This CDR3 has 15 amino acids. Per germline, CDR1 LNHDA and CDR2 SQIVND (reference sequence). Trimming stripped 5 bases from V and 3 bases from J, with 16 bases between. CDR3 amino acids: CASSFYSGADYGYTF. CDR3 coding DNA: TGTGCCAGTAGTTTTTATTCAGGGGCCGACTATGGCTACACCTTC.

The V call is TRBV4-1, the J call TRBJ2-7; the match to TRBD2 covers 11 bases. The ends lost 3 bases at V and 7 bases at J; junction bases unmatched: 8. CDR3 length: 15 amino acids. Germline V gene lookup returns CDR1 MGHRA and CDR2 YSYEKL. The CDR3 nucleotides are TGCGCCAGCAGCCACGGGACTAGCGGCCTAGTGGAGCAGTACTTC. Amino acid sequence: CASSHGTSGLVEQYF.

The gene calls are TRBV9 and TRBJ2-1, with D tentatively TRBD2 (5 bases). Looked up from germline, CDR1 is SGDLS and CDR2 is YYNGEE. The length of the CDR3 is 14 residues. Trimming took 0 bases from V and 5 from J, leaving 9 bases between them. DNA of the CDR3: TGTGCCAGCAGCGTAGAGTGGGGAGACAATGAGCAGTTCTTC. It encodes CASSVEWGDNEQFF.

DNA of the CDR3: TGTGCCAGCAGTTTATCCTACAGGGGGCCTATAGAGACCCAGTACTTC. This sequence encodes CASSLSYRGPIETQYF. V is TRBV27 and J is TRBJ2-5; 9 nucleotides match TRBD1. This CDR3 region has 16 residues. V was clipped by 0 bases and J by 4 bases; unmatched bases: 6. CDR1 is MNHEY, CDR2 SMNVEV, per germline (reference sequence).

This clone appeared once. The CDR3 spells CASSFDWGRDDKNIQYF. CDR3 nucleotide sequence: TGTGCCAGCAGCTTTGATTGGGGGCGGGACGACAAAAACATTCAGTACTTC. The chain uses TRBV12-1 and TRBJ2-4. TRBV12-1 is described as a pseudogene. The CDR3 length is 17 residues.

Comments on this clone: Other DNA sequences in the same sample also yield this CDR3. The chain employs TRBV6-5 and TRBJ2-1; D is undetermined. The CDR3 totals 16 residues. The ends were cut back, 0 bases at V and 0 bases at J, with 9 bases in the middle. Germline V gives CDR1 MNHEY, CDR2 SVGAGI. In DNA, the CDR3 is TGTGCCAGCAGTTACTCCCTGGCTAGCTCCTACAATGAGCAGTTCTTC. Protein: CASSYSLASSYNEQFF.

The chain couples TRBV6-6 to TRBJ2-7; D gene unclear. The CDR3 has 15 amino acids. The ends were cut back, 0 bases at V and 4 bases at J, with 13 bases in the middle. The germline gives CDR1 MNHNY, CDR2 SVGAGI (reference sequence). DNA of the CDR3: TGTGCCAGCAGTTACTCTTTTCCCTTAATTTACGAGCAGTACTTC. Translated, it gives CASSYSFPLIYEQYF.

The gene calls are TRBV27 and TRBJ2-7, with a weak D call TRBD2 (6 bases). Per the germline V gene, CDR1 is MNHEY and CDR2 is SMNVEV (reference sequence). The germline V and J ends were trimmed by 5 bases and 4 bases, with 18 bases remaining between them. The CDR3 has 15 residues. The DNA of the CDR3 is TGTGCCAGCAGTCCCGGTCCATCGGGAGATTACGAGCAGTACTTC. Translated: CASSPGPSGDYEQYF.

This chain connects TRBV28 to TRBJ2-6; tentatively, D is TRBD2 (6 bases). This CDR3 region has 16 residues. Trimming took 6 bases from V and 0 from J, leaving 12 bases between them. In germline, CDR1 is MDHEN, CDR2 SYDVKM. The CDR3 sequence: CASRPGLRSGANVLTF. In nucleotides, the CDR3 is TGTGCCAGCAGACCGGGACTGCGCTCTGGGGCCAACGTCCTGACTTTC.

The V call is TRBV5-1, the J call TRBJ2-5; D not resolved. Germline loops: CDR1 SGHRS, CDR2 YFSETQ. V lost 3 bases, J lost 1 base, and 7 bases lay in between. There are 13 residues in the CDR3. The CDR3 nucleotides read TGCGCCAGCAGCTCCACGGGCCAAGAGACCCAGTACTTC. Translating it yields CASSSTGQETQYF.

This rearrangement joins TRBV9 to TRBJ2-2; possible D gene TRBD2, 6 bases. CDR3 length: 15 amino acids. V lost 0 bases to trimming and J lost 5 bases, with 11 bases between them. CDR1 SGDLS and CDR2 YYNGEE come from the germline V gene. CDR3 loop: CASSVGDWGTGELFF. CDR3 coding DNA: TGTGCCAGCAGCGTAGGGGACTGGGGAACCGGGGAGCTGTTTTTT.

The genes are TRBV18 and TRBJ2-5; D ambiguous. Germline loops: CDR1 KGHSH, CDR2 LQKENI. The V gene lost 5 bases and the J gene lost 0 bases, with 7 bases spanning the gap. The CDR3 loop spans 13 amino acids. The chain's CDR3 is CASSKADQETQYF. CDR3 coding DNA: TGTGCCAGCTCAAAGGCTGACCAAGAGACCCAGTACTTC.

The CDR3 DNA reads as TGTGCCAGCAGCTTGGGAATAGGGGGCGAACTGTTTTTT. This gives the protein CASSLGIGGELFF. The chain is built from TRBV5-5 and TRBJ1-4; 7 nucleotides align to TRBD1. V lost 0 bases to trimming and J lost 12 bases; unmatched junction nucleotides: 5. Germline CDR1 and CDR2: SGHKS and YYEKEE (reference sequence). The CDR3 runs to 13 residues.

CDR3 amino acids: CASSQSWVAGGPETQYF. CDR3 nucleotides: TGTGCCAGCAGCCAATCCTGGGTAGCGGGAGGACCGGAGACCCAGTACTTC. V and J are TRBV14 and TRBJ2-5, with 10 positions matching TRBD2. Germline CDR1 is SGHDN and CDR2 is FVKESK. Losses at the gene ends were 2 bases for V and 5 bases for J; bases not matched to a gene: 11. The CDR3 is 17 amino acids.

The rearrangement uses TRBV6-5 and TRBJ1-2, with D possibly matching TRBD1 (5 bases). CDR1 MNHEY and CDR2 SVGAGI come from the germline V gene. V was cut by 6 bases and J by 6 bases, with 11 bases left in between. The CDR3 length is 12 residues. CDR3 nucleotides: TGTGCCAGCAGCCGGGACGGAGATGGCTACACCTTC. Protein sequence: CASSRDGDGYTF.

The CDR3: CSVVFRTGNTIYF. CDR3 nucleotide sequence: TGCAGCGTTGTATTCCGAACTGGAAACACCATATATTTT. V usage is TRBV29-1 and J usage is TRBJ1-3; no firm D call. The CDR3 loop spans 13 amino acids. Germline values: CDR1 SQVTM, CDR2 ANQGSEA. The V end lost 4 bases, the J end lost 2 bases, and 9 bases lay between the germline ends.

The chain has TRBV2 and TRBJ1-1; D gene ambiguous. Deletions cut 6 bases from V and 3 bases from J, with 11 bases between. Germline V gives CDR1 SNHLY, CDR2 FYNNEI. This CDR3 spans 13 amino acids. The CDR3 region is CASREDGHTEAFF. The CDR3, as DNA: TGTGCCAGCAGAGAGGACGGTCACACTGAAGCTTTCTTT.

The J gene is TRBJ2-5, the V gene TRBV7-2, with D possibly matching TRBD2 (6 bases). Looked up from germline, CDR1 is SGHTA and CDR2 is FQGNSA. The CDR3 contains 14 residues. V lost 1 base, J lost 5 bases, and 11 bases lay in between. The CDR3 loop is CASSLGRGMETQYF. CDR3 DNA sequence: TGTGCCAGCAGCTTAGGGCGGGGCATGGAGACCCAGTACTTC.